This TCR beta chain was sequenced during a study of spatial heterogeneity in lung cancer. The table lists this clonotype with many counts. The antigen is undetermined. CDR3 size: 15 residues. V dropped 5 bases and J dropped 7 bases, with 19 bases sitting between them. Germline V lookup: CDR1 SGHAT, CDR2 FQNNGV. The study, taken as a whole, reports: Circulating ubiquitous expanded tumor TCRs were observed more frequently at resection than at follow-up.

A unique molecular identifier was carried by every single TCR cDNA molecule. MiXCR was run by TCRdb on the 5' RACE reads, yielding one entry per CDR3 protein. This table holds tens of thousands of distinct CDR3 sequences, 6% to 9% found once. Stated time point: sample taken at primary tumor resection. Whole RNA obtained from tumor, nontumor lung or frozen PBMC underwent sequencing without sorting. The TCR was taken from a female donor with early-stage non-small cell lung cancer. This chain joins TRBV11-2 and TRBJ2-3; D possibly corresponds to TRBD2 (6 bases). Sample: PBMCs, taken at surgery. Written as DNA, the CDR3 is TGTGCCAGCAGCCGAAGCGGGTCGGGGGTATATACGCAGTATTTT. Translation gives CASSRSGSGVYTQYF.